This is a list of T cell receptor beta chains from one sample in a study of PD-L1 blockade in urothelial cancer. The assay was immunoSEQ multiplex PCR, and TCRdb's table has in-frame clones only and misses some. The data show about 110,000 clones, around 85% seen once. The sample in question was PBMCs, obtained around atezolizumab (anti-PD-L1) treatment. Source of these receptors: a man aged 50-60 years with urothelial cancer. The CDR3 runs from the conserved cysteine through the conserved F or W. A D gene is named only where the DNA matches it firmly. Clone size is stated in some rows and not others, as once, few, many or a class when expanded.

j_call	v_call	clone_size	d_call	cdr3_nt	cdr3_aa
TRBJ2-7	TRBV5-4	-	TRBD2	TGTGCCAGCAGCAAGGCGGGAGGTGACGAGCAGTACTTC	CASSKAGGDEQYF
TRBJ1-6	TRBV7-2	-	-	TGTGCCAGCAGCTTAAGCGGGACTAATAATTCACCCCTCCACTTT	CASSLSGTNNSPLHF
TRBJ1-3	TRBV30	-	-	TGTGCCTGGATCCGGACAGTCTCTGGAAACACCATATATTTT	CAWIRTVSGNTIYF
TRBJ2-5	TRBV10-1	few	TRBD2	TGCGCCAGCAGTGCCAGCGGGAGGAGGGAGACCCAGTACTTC	CASSASGRRETQYF
TRBJ1-1	TRBV28	-	-	TGTGCCAGCAGCCACACAGAGCCCGGTGCTGAAGCTTTCTTT	CASSHTEPGAEAFF
TRBJ2-1	TRBV27	-	-	TGTGCCAGCGGTAACCGGTACAATGAGCAGTTCTTC	CASGNRYNEQFF
TRBJ2-7	TRBV28	once	-	TGTGCCAGCAGATCTCCTTGGCTCGCAAGAAGTCCCTACGAGCAGTACTTC	CASRSPWLARSPYEQYF
TRBJ2-2	TRBV5-1	-	TRBD2	TGCGCCAGCAGCTTAAGCGGGAGCGGCACCGGGGAGCTGTTTTTT	CASSLSGSGTGELFF
TRBJ2-5	TRBV19	-	TRBD2	TGTGCCAGTAGTGTTAGGACCGGGACTAGCGGAGGAGAGACCCAGTACTTC	CASSVRTGTSGGETQYF
TRBJ1-2	TRBV7-9	few	-	TGTGCCAGCAGCCGCGACAGTGTCTATGGCTACACCTTC	CASSRDSVYGYTF
TRBJ2-3	TRBV30	-	TRBD1	TGTGCCTGGAGTGTGGGACAGGCCGGATGGACAGATACGCAGTATTTT	CAWSVGQAGWTDTQYF